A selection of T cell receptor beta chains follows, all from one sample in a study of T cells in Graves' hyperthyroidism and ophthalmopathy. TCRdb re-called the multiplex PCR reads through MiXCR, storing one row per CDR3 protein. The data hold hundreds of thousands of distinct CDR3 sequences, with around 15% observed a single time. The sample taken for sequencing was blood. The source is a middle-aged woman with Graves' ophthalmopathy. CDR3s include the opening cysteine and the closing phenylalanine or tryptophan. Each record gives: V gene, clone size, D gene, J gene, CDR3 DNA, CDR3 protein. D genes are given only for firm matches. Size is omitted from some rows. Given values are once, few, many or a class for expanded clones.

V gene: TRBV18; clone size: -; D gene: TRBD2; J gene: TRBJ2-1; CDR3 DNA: TGTGCCAGCTCACCCCCTTGGGCTAGCAGCGGGGGTGAGCAGTTCTTC; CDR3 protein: CASSPPWASSGGEQFF
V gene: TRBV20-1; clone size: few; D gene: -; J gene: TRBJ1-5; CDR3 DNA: TGCAGTGCCCAATCCGGGGGACAGCCCCAGCATTTT; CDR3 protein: CSAQSGGQPQHF
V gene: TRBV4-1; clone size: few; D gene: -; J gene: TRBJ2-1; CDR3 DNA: TGCGCCAGCAGCCAAGGACTACCAAGCAATGAGCAGTTCTTC; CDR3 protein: CASSQGLPSNEQFF
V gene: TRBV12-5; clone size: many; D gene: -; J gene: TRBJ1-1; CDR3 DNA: TGTGCTAGTGGCCTACAGGGGAACACTGAAGCTTTCTTT; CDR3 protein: CASGLQGNTEAFF
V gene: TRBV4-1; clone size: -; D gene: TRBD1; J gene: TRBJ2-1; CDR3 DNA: TGCGCCAGCAGCCAAGCCTCCGGGACAGAGTACAATGAGCAGTTCTTC; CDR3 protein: CASSQASGTEYNEQFF
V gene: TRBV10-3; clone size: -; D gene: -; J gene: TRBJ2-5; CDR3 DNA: TGTGCCATCCGTGGACAGCTAGAGACCCAGTACTTC; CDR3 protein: CAIRGQLETQYF
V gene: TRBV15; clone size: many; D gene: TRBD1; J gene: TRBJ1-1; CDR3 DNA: TGTGCCACCAGCAGGGCACAGGGGATAGGGACTGAAGCTTTCTTT; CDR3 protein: CATSRAQGIGTEAFF
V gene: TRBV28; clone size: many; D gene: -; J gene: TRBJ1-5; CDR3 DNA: TGTGCCAGCATTTGGGGAGGGAGGACCCAGCCCCAGCATTTT; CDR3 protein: CASIWGGRTQPQHF
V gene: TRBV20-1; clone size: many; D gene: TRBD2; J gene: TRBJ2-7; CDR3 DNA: TGCAGTGCTCCCAAGGCGGGGAGGGCCTACGAGCAGTACTTC; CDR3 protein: CSAPKAGRAYEQYF
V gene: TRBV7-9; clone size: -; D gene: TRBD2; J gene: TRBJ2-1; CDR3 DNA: TGTGCCAGCAGCTACAGACTAGCGGGATTGAATGAGCAGTTCTTC; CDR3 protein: CASSYRLAGLNEQFF
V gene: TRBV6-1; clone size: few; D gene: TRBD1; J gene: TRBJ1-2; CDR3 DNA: TGTGCCAGCAAGGGACAGACGATCTATGGCTACACCTTC; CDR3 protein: CASKGQTIYGYTF
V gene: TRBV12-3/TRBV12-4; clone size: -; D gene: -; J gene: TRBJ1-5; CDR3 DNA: TGTGCCAGCAGACTGGGAACAGACAGCAATCAGCCCCAGCATTTT; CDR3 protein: CASRLGTDSNQPQHF
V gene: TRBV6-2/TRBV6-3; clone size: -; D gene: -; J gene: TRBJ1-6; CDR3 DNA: TGTGCCAGCACCACGACGGGTAATTCACCCCTCCACTTT; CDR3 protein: CASTTTGNSPLHF
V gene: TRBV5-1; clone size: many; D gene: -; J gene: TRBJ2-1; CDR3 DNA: TGCGCCAGCAGCTGGGGCGAGGCCGACAATGAGCAGTTCTTC; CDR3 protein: CASSWGEADNEQFF
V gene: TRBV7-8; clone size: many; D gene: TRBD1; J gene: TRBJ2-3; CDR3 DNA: TGTGCCAGCAGCTTAGGGACAGGGGGCTTAGATACGCAGTATTTT; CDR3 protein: CASSLGTGGLDTQYF
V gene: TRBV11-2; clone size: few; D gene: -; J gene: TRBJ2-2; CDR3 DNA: TGTGCCAGCAGCTTAAATATTGGCACCGGGGAGCTGTTTTTT; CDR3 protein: CASSLNIGTGELFF
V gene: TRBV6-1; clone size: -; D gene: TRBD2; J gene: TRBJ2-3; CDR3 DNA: TGTGCCAGCAGTGGGGGGACTAGCGGGGGAGACGATTATACGCAGTATTTT; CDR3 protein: CASSGGTSGGDDYTQYF
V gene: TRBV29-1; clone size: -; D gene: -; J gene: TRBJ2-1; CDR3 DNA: TGCAGCGTTGAGTCGACTCCATACAATGAGCAGTTCTTC; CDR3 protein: CSVESTPYNEQFF
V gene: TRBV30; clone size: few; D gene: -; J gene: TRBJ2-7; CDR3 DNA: TGTGCCTGGAGCGCCGGACATCTCTACGAGCAGTACTTC; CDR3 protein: CAWSAGHLYEQYF
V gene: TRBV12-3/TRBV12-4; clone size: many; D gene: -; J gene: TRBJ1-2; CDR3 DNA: TGTGCCAGCAGTCGGAGGGGAGGGGATGGCCTCTATGGCTACACCTTC; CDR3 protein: CASSRRGGDGLYGYTF
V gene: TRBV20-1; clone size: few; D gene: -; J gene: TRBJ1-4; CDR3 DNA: TGCAGTGCCGACGGTGCAGCGAATGAAAAACTGTTTTTT; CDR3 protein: CSADGAANEKLFF
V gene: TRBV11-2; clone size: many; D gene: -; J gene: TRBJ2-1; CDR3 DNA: TGTGCCAGCAGCTCACCTAGGGGGGCCGTGGCCAATGAGCAGTTCTTC; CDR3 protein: CASSSPRGAVANEQFF
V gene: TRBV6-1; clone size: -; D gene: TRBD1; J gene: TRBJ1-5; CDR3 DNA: TGTGCCAGCAGTGAACCCCGGACAGGGAAGAATCAGCCCCAGCATTTT; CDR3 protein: CASSEPRTGKNQPQHF
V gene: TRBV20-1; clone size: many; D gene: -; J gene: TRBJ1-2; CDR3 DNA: TGCAGTGCTAGAGGACAACGGACCGGATCTGGCTACACCTTC; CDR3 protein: CSARGQRTGSGYTF
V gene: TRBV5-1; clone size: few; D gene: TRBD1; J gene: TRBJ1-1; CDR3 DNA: TGCGCCAGCAGGGGGACAGGGTACACTGAAGCTTTCTTT; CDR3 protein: CASRGTGYTEAFF
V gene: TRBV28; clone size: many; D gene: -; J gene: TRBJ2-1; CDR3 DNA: TGTGCCAGCAAACCCCTAGGGGCAGAGTACAATGAGCAGTTCTTC; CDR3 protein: CASKPLGAEYNEQFF
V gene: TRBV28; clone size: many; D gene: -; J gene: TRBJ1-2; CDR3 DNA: TGTGCCAGCAGTTTTGAGCTGCATGGCTACACCTTC; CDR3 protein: CASSFELHGYTF
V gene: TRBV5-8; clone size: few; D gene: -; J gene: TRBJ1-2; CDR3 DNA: TGTGCCAGCAGCTCGGGACTAGGGGGACTATATGGCTACACCTTC; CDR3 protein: CASSSGLGGLYGYTF
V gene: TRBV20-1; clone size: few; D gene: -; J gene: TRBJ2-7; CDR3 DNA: TGCAGTGCTACCCAATTCTCAGGGTCTCTAGGCTACGAGCAGTACTTC; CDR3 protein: CSATQFSGSLGYEQYF
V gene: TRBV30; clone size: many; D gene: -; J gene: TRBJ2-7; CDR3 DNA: TGTGCCTGGACAGAGACCAATCGGTACGAGCAGTACTTC; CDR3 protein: CAWTETNRYEQYF
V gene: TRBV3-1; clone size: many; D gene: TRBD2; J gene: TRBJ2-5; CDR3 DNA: TGTGCCAGCAGCCTCGCAGCGGGGGAGACCCAGTACTTC; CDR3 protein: CASSLAAGETQYF
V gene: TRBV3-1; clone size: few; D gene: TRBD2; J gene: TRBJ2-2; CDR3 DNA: TGTGCCAGCAGCCCCCAGCAGGGACTAGCGATTGCCGGGGAGCTGTTTTTT; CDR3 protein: CASSPQQGLAIAGELFF
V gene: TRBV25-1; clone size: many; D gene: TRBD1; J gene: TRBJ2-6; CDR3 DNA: TGTGCCAGCAGTGGGGGCCGAACAGGGGCTGGGGCCAACGTCCTGACTTTC; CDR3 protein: CASSGGRTGAGANVLTF
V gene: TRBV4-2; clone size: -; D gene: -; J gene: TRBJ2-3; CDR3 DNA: TGTGCCAGCAGCCAAGATGCGGTACGCACAGATACGCAGTATTTT; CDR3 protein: CASSQDAVRTDTQYF
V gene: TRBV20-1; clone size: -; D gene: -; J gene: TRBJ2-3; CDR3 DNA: TGCAGTGCTCCCAGCGCCGGGAGTGGTACAGATACGCAGTATTTT; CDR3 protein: CSAPSAGSGTDTQYF
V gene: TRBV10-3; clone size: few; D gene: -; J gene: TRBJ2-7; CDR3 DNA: TGTGCCATCAGTGGGGCGGTCTACGAGCAGTACTTC; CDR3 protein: CAISGAVYEQYF
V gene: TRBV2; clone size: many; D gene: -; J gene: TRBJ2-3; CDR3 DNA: TGTGCCAGCAGTGCGAGGCTCACAGATACGCAGTATTTT; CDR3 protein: CASSARLTDTQYF
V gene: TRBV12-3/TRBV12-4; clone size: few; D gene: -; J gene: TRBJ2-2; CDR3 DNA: TGTGCCAGCAGTTTATGGGAGTCGAACACCGGGGAGCTGTTTTTT; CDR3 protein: CASSLWESNTGELFF
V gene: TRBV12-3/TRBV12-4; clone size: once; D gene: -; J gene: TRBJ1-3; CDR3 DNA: TGTGCCAGCAGTCCTCGCGGGGTCTCTGGAAACACCATATATTTT; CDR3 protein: CASSPRGVSGNTIYF
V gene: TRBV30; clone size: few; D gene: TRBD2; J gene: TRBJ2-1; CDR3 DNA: TGTGCCTGGAGTAGCGGGAGAGGCCGCTATGAGCAGTTCTTC; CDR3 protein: CAWSSGRGRYEQFF
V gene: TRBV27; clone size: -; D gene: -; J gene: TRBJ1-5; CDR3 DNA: TGTGCCAGCAGTCCCGGGACAACCAATCAGCCCCAGCATTTT; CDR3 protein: CASSPGTTNQPQHF
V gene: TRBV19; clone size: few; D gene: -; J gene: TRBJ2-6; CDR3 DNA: TGTGCCAGTAGTATAATCGAGGGCTCTGGGGCCAACGTCCTGACTTTC; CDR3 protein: CASSIIEGSGANVLTF
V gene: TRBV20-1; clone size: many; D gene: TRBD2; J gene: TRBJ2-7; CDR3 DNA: TGCAGTGCGCCCCTTACTAGCGGCTACGAGCAGTACTTC; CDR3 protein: CSAPLTSGYEQYF
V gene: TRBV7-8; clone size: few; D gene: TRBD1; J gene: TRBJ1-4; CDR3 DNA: TGTGCCAGCGGCCGGGACAGAAGCGAAAAACTGTTTTTT; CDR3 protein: CASGRDRSEKLFF
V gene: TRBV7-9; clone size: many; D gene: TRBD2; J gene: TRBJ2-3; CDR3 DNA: TGTGCCAGCAGACTAACAGGGACTAGCGAGCGGGGCACAGATACGCAGTATTTT; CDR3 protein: CASRLTGTSERGTDTQYF
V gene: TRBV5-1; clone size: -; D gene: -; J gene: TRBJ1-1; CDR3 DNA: TGCGCCAGCAGCTTGGATCCTGCCCCGGGGACTGAAGCTTTCTTT; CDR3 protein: CASSLDPAPGTEAFF
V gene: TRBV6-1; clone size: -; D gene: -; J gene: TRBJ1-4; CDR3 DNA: TGTGCCAGCAGTGATAGGGGAACGACTAATGAAAAACTGTTTTTT; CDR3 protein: CASSDRGTTNEKLFF
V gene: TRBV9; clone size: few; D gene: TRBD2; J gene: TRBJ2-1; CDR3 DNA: TGTGCCAGCAGAGATGTCCGGGGAGGGGAGCAGTTCTTC; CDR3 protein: CASRDVRGGEQFF
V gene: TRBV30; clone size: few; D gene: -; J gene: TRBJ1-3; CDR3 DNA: TGTGCCTGGAGTGGATTTGGAAACACCATATATTTT; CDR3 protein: CAWSGFGNTIYF
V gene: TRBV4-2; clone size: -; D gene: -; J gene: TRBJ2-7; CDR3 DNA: TGTGCCAGCAGCCAAGATGATGCGGGAAGCTCCTACGAGCAGTACTTC; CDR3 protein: CASSQDDAGSSYEQYF
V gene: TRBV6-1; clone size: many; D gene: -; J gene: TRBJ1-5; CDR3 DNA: TGTGCCAGCAGTGAACGGTCGGGGTTTGGCAGCAATCAGCCCCAGCATTTT; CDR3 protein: CASSERSGFGSNQPQHF
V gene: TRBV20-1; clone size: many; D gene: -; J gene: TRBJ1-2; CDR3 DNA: TGCAGTGCTCCGACAAGGAGGAGTTTCCCTGGCTACACCTTC; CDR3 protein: CSAPTRRSFPGYTF
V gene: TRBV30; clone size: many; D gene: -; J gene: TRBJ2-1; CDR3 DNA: TGTGCCTGGAGTGTACTGGGTTACAATGAGCAGTTCTTC; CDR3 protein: CAWSVLGYNEQFF
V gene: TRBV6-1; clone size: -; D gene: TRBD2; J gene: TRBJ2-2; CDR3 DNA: TGTGCCAGCAGAGGACTAGTAGTCATGGAAGGCGGGGAGCTGTTTTTT; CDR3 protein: CASRGLVVMEGGELFF
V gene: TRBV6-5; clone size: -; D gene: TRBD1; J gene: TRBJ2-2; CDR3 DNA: TGTGCCAGCAGTTACTCGGAGACAGGGGCCGGGGAGCTGTTTTTT; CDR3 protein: CASSYSETGAGELFF